This TCR beta chain was captured in a study of T cells in Graves' hyperthyroidism and ophthalmopathy. Overall study results and limits: Ophthalmopathy was predicted by the model a median of 6.5 months ahead of onset.

This clonotype was recorded at least ten times. Its specificity is unknown. Orbital computed tomography, thyroid ultrasound, serum thyroxine and TRAb, and clinical symptoms together informed the diagnoses. V dropped 4 bases and J dropped 3 bases, with 4 bases sitting between them. The length of the CDR3 is 11 residues. Germline V lookup: CDR1 SNHLY, CDR2 FYNNEI. Using RNA transcripts as the source, TCR beta CDR3 regions were amplified. HTBI primers drove first-round RT-PCR of the TCR CDR3. MiXCR was run by TCRdb on the multiplex PCR reads, yielding one entry per CDR3 protein. This sample carries some 580,000 distinct CDR3 sequences, 16% of them seen once, and the ten largest clones take under 3.5%.

Sequenced sample: blood. The chain uses TRBV2 and TRBJ2-7; D remains unclear. The TCR comes from a woman aged 40 to 50 with Graves' ophthalmopathy. CDR3 nucleotide sequence: TGTGCCAGCAGTGCAAACTACGAGCAGTACTTC. Protein: CASSANYEQYF.